This T cell receptor beta chain was captured in a study of CD8 T cells in ankylosing spondylitis. TCRdb reprocessed the 5' RACE reads with MiXCR, giving one entry per CDR3 protein. The profile shows roughly 670,000 distinct CDR3 sequences, around 17% of them singletons. Whole-study findings and limits: Disease-associated clones were reportedly significantly overrepresented in matched ankylosing spondylitis synovial fluid. Ankylosing spondylitis blood appeared to carry a characteristic TCR beta motif of roughly eight highly homologous variants.

The CDR3 runs to 14 residues. CDR1 and CDR2 from the germline V gene are DFQATT and SNEGSKA (reference sequence). Turning to this clonotype: The antigen is undetermined. Relative to the germline gene, one junction end is altered; a read error may explain this.

The clonotype originates from a male donor with ankylosing spondylitis. The sample consisted of blood, either unsorted or a sorted T cell fraction (not recorded which). V usage is TRBV20-1 and J usage is TRBJ2-7; D might be TRBD1 (6 bases). This CDR3 reads CSAIPDSNSHEQYF. The CDR3 DNA follows: TGCAGTGCTATACCGGACAGTAACTCCCACGAGCAGTACTTC.